The present T cell receptor (beta chain) was sequenced within a study of cytomegalovirus exposure and HLA in healthy donors. Study-wide findings and caveats: TCR beta sequences reportedly predicted the HLA-A and HLA-B alleles of most subjects accurately. The likely explanation for a cluster of highly shared sequence variants was sequencing artifact. The classifier was said to identify cytomegalovirus status with high specificity and sensitivity.

In the PCR, 60 Vbeta and 13 Jbeta primers were used. Generated by immunoSEQ multiplex PCR, the TCRdb table keeps only in-frame clones and is missing some. The sample has roughly 160,000 clones; 65% to 90% are singletons. V lost 1 base, J lost 1 base, and 5 bases stayed unmatched. Looked up from germline, CDR1 is SQVTM and CDR2 is ANQGSEA. The CDR3 has 17 amino acids. In its sample, this clone was seen once. The antigen is undetermined. The sequence came from a male donor in good health and CMV-seronegative. The J gene is TRBJ2-1, the V gene TRBV29-1, with 12 bases lining up with TRBD2. What was sequenced was PBMCs. CDR3 protein: CSVEGTSGGWSYNEQFF. CDR3 bases: TGCAGCGTTGAAGGTACTAGCGGGGGGTGGTCCTACAATGAGCAGTTCTTC.